The 24 T cell receptor beta chains below were found in one sample sequenced in a study of T cells in pancreatic ductal adenocarcinoma. Surgery without prior neoadjuvant therapy was the treatment of the selected pancreatic ductal adenocarcinoma patients. Clones were sequenced by immunoSEQ multiplex PCR, and TCRdb holds only the in-frame ones, with some missing. This sample has 9,000 to 15,000 clones; approximately 90% occur once, and the top ten carry roughly 18%. The sequencing input was PBMCs. These receptor sequences come from a human donor with pancreatic ductal adenocarcinoma.

J is TRBJ1-1 and V is TRBV29-1, with D unresolved. The ends were cut back, 0 bases at V and 1 base at J, with 6 bases in the middle. The CDR3 is made up of 13 amino acids. Germline V CDR1 and CDR2: SQVTM, ANQGSEA. CDR3 nucleotide sequence: TGCAGCGTTGAAGACCTAAAGAACACTGAAGCTTTCTTT. Residues: CSVEDLKNTEAFF.

V gene TRBV6-6 combines with J gene TRBJ2-7, with D maybe TRBD2 (5 bases). The CDR3 spans 12 residues. Germline CDR1 reads MNHNY; CDR2 reads SVGAGI (reference sequence). The ends were cut back, 10 bases at V and 6 bases at J, with 16 bases in the middle. The CDR3 DNA reads as TGTGCCATTTCCAGCGGCTTCGGCGAGCAGTACTTC. Translation gives CAISSGFGEQYF.

This rearrangement joins TRBV9 to TRBJ2-7, with unresolved D. V lost 4 bases to trimming and J lost 0 bases, with 5 bases between them. The CDR3 is made up of 12 amino acids. Germline CDR1 SGDLS, CDR2 YYNGEE. DNA for the CDR3: TGTGCCAGCAGCCCGAGCTCCTACGAGCAGTACTTC. This gives the protein CASSPSSYEQYF.

This chain connects TRBV30 to TRBJ2-1; TRBD1 or TRBD2 may be the D gene (5 bases each). This CDR3 spans 13 amino acids. Germline V lookup: CDR1 GTSNPN, CDR2 SVGIG (reference sequence). V lost 1 base to trimming and J lost 6 bases, with 10 bases between them. CDR3 DNA sequence: TGTGCCTGGAGTGCGGGGCTAGCCAATGAGCAGTTCTTC. Protein: CAWSAGLANEQFF.

J is TRBJ2-3 and V is TRBV7-2, with 8 bases lining up with TRBD1. Losses at the gene ends were 2 bases for V and 14 bases for J; bases not matched to a gene: 6. Germline values: CDR1 SGHTA, CDR2 FQGNSA. The CDR3 runs to 12 residues. CDR3 protein: CASSLRQGLRYF. CDR3 in DNA: TGTGCCAGCAGCTTAAGACAGGGGTTACGGTATTTT.

Here the CDR3 DNA reads TGTGCCAGCAGCAAAAGACAGGGCCCAATCGATATGAACACTGAAGCTTTCTTT. Protein: CASSKRQGPIDMNTEAFF. The rearrangement uses TRBV21-1 and TRBJ1-1; the table gives TRBD1 as D, unverified against the DNA. TRBV21-1 is a known pseudogene. CDR3 size: 18 residues.

This rearrangement joins TRBV18 to TRBJ2-7; TRBD1 aligns across 7 bases. Germline assignment: CDR1 KGHSH and CDR2 LQKENI. Losses at the gene ends were 5 bases for V and 6 bases for J; bases not matched to a gene: 4. The CDR3 contains 12 residues. CDR3 coding DNA: TGTGCCAGCTCAAACGACAGGGCCGAGCAGTACTTC. Its protein is CASSNDRAEQYF.

The rearrangement joins TRBV7-8 to TRBJ2-5; 8 nucleotides match TRBD2. The CDR3 totals 16 residues. Per germline, CDR1 SGHVS and CDR2 FQNEAQ. V lost 2 bases to trimming and J lost 3 bases; unmatched junction nucleotides: 8. This chain's CDR3 is CASSLKTGGGEETQYF. For the CDR3, the DNA is TGTGCCAGCAGCTTAAAGACGGGAGGGGGAGAAGAGACCCAGTACTTC.

In its sample, this clone was seen a few times. The chain links TRBV4-1 to TRBJ1-2, with TRBD1 matching 11 bases. V was pared by 4 bases and J by 4 bases, with 14 bases of the junction left unmatched. The CDR3 has 18 amino acids. CDR1 MGHRA and CDR2 YSYEKL come from the germline V gene. The CDR3 loop reads CASSPVKARDRGTYGYTF. The CDR3 DNA sequence: TGCGCCAGCAGCCCAGTGAAAGCCCGGGACAGGGGGACCTATGGCTACACCTTC.

The rearrangement links TRBV7-3 to TRBJ1-1, with D unclear. The germline V gene has CDR1 SGHTA and CDR2 FQGTGA. Trimming left V 3 bases short and J 6 bases short, with 11 bases between. The CDR3 runs 13 residues. CDR3 nucleotides: TGTGCCAGCAGCTTTGATTCAACAGCTGAAGCTTTCTTT. This gives the protein CASSFDSTAEAFF.

The chain combines TRBV5-5 with TRBJ1-4; D is ambiguous. The CDR3 totals 14 residues. The V and J ends lost 2 bases and 6 bases respectively, with 11 bases between them. Germline V gene lookup returns CDR1 SGHKS and CDR2 YYEKEE (reference sequence). DNA for the CDR3: TGTGCCAGCAGCTTCGGCAGCGGGCATGAAAAACTGTTTTTT. Amino acid sequence: CASSFGSGHEKLFF. Full variable domain (rest looked up from reference TRBV5-5 and TRBJ1-4): DAGVTQSPTHLIKTRGQQVTLRCSPISGHKSVSWYQQVLGQGPQFIFQYYEKEERGRGNFPDRFSARQFPNYSSELNVNALLLGDSALYLCASSFGSGHEKLFFGSGTQLSVL.

In nucleotides, the CDR3 is TGTGCCAGTAACGACAGGGTTAACACCGGGGAGCTGTTTTTT. As protein: CASNDRVNTGELFF. The V and J genes are TRBV19 and TRBJ2-2; 7 bases agree with TRBD1. Per the germline V gene, CDR1 is LNHDA and CDR2 is SQIVND (reference sequence). After removal of 7 bases from V and 2 bases from J, the junction contained 4 bases not matched to a gene. The CDR3 runs to 14 residues.

This chain connects TRBV5-8 to TRBJ2-6; 7 nucleotides line up with TRBD1. The CDR3 has 13 residues. With 4 bases clipped from V and 10 bases from J, the junction kept 5 bases outside the gene matches. Germline CDR1 is SGHTS and CDR2 is YDEGEE. CDR3 sequence: CASSQGQANVLTF. CDR3 bases: TGTGCCAGCAGCCAAGGACAGGCGAACGTCCTGACTTTC.

This clone showed up just a few times. The rearrangement links TRBV6-6 to TRBJ1-1; D is uncertain. Looked up from germline, CDR1 is MNHNY and CDR2 is SVGAGI (reference sequence). Trimming shortened V by 2 bases and J by 4 bases, and 8 bases separated the two germline ends. This CDR3 comprises 13 residues. In DNA form, the CDR3 reads TGTGCCAGCAGTTACAATGAAGGCACTGAAGCTTTCTTT. It translates to CASSYNEGTEAFF.

This clone was seen a single time. This chain uses TRBV6-1 with TRBJ2-7; D uncertain. This CDR3 has 12 amino acids. V dropped 7 bases and J dropped 3 bases, with 10 bases sitting between them. Germline loops: CDR1 MNHNS, CDR2 SASEGT. The CDR3 DNA reads as TGTGCCAGCACAGCCCTTTTCTACGAGCAGTACTTC. It is translated as CASTALFYEQYF.

The chain couples TRBV6-6 to TRBJ1-1, with D uncertain. The CDR3 spans 11 residues. Germline V CDR1 and CDR2: MNHNY, SVGAGI (reference sequence). Trimming took off 6 bases at V and 11 bases at J, with 13 bases between the two ends. The CDR3 loop is CASSPFTGAFF. CDR3 DNA sequence: TGTGCCAGCAGCCCCTTTACCGGGGCTTTCTTT.

V gene TRBV5-1 combines with J gene TRBJ2-2, with 8 nucleotides matching TRBD1. The length of the CDR3 is 14 residues. Germline V gene lookup returns CDR1 SGHRS and CDR2 YFSETQ. The V segment lost 7 bases and the J segment 7 bases; nucleotides outside the gene matches: 9. The CDR3 spells CASAGSTGGGELFF. The CDR3 region has the DNA TGCGCCAGCGCCGGATCCACAGGGGGCGGGGAGCTGTTTTTT.

The chain uses TRBV28 and TRBJ2-7; 9 nucleotides match TRBD1. After removal of 3 bases from V and 3 bases from J, the junction contained 9 bases not matched to a gene. Germline V lookup: CDR1 MDHEN, CDR2 SYDVKM. The CDR3 is 16 amino acids. CDR3 sequence (DNA): TGTGCCAGCAGTTTCTTACAGGGGGCGAAGGTCTACGAGCAGTACTTC. Translation: CASSFLQGAKVYEQYF. The complete variable domain, with remaining parts taken from reference TRBV28 and TRBJ2-7, reads DVKVTQSSRYLVKRTGEKVFLECVQDMDHENMFWYRQDPGLGLRLIYFSYDVKMKEKGDIPEGYSVSREKKERFSLILESASTNQTSMYLCASSFLQGAKVYEQYFGPGTRLTVT.

This clone appeared a few times. This chain uses TRBV27 with TRBJ2-3, with TRBD2 as a possible D gene (5 bases). Germline CDR1 is MNHEY and CDR2 is SMNVEV (reference sequence). The germline V and J ends were trimmed by 3 bases and 5 bases, with 9 bases remaining between them. This CDR3 has 13 amino acids. Written as DNA, the CDR3 is TGTGCCAGCAGTTTTTCGCGGGTAGATACGCAGTATTTT. Translation gives CASSFSRVDTQYF.

The J gene is TRBJ1-2, the V gene TRBV19; D call uncertain. Germline CDR1 LNHDA, CDR2 SQIVND (reference sequence). Trimming pared 5 bases from V and 0 bases from J, leaving 7 bases between. This CDR3 comprises 13 residues. CDR3 sequence reads: CASSPQSNYGYTF. The CDR3 DNA sequence: TGTGCCAGTAGTCCCCAGTCTAACTATGGCTACACCTTC.

J is TRBJ2-7 and V is TRBV5-8, with D possibly matching TRBD2 (5 bases). Looked up from germline, CDR1 is SGHTS and CDR2 is YDEGEE. There are 15 residues in the CDR3. Trimming pared 2 bases from V and 4 bases from J, leaving 16 bases between. The CDR3 coding sequence is TGTGCCAGCAGCTTATGGTTAGCGCTTTCGTACGAGCAGTACTTC. Its translation is CASSLWLALSYEQYF.

The chain links TRBV6-5 to TRBJ2-4, with D tentatively TRBD2 (6 bases). Per the germline V gene, CDR1 is MNHEY and CDR2 is SVGAGI. The CDR3 loop spans 13 amino acids. Trimming took off 4 bases at V and 6 bases at J, with 10 bases between the two ends. The CDR3 spells CASSLVGGNIQYF. The CDR3 nucleotides read TGTGCCAGCAGTTTAGTGGGGGGAAACATTCAGTACTTC.

CDR3 coding DNA: TGTGCCAGTACCGGGGGGGACGGCAGGCCGAACACTGAAGCTTTCTTT. Its translation: CASTGGDGRPNTEAFF. This chain links TRBV19 with TRBJ1-1; D is perhaps TRBD1 (5 bases). This CDR3 region has 16 residues. The germline gives CDR1 LNHDA, CDR2 SQIVND (reference sequence). The ends were cut back, 7 bases at V and 1 base at J, with 19 bases in the middle.

The V and J genes are TRBV7-9 and TRBJ2-5, with 13 nucleotides matching TRBD2. The CDR3 totals 15 residues. Germline CDR1 SEHNR, CDR2 FQNEAQ (reference sequence). V gave up 3 bases and J gave up 5 bases; unmatched junction bases: 3. CDR3 region: CASSLGTSGKETQYF. The CDR3 DNA sequence: TGTGCCAGCAGCTTGGGGACTAGCGGGAAGGAGACCCAGTACTTC.